Described below is a single T cell receptor beta chain sequence and its context. The antigen this receptor binds is unknown. Base qualities were left out, and no much larger clone turns up one base away. Trimming costs V 4 bases and J 6 bases, and their ends lie 25 bases apart. Measured from the cysteine to the phenylalanine, the CDR3 is 17 residues long. The read is trimmed to its CDR3 DNA, 51 bases read in frame from base 1. According to the germline V gene (reference sequence), CDR1 reads WNHNN and CDR2 reads SYGVQD. Donors were healthy HIV-negative adults with no recently reported acute infections or vaccinations. Every donor was a Caucasian adult living in Nashville, Tennessee, USA. CD4+ T cells were enriched through magnetic negative selection, after which naive cells were positively selected on CD45RA and the remaining negative fraction served as the memory subset. Blood was obtained by leukapheresis, after which PBMCs were separated by Ficoll-Histopaque density gradient centrifugation and cryopreserved in liquid nitrogen vapor phase. Analytical flow cytometry was used to check the purity and quantity of every magnetically sorted T cell population. From each sorted fraction, genomic DNA was isolated and quantified by UV absorbance on a Nanodrop 2000c.

This entry comes from a study of shared clonotypes between healthy human individuals (dated by TCRdb to 2019 to 2021). Background on the whole study: The cohort included a few men and a couple of women between 18 and 49 years of age. For each donor, CD4 naive and CD4 memory were each run on three plates, CD8 naive on two plates, and CD8 memory on one plate. To estimate repertoire size and how much clonotypes are shared between individuals, the study performed deep sequencing of blood TCR repertoires from 4 to 6 healthy adults. To increase sequencing depth and limit assay-specific biases, different laboratories used diverse techniques to prepare libraries and sequence TCR repertoires. Leukapheresis yielded between about 0.9 and 9.5 billion PBMCs per donor. What the authors observed across the whole study: Pairwise subsampling led to the expectation that sequencing depth would affect the degree of clonotype sharing among donors. When a handful of donors were compared, the shared fraction of clonotypes was around 4.6% for naive CD4, approximately 3.5% for naive CD8, more than 2% for memory CD4, and roughly 0.43% for memory CD8. Naive subsets generally had larger estimated clonotype richness than memory subsets did. The small number of donors limited the genetic and exposure-history diversity represented. Even with the large sequencing depth, rarefaction of the sorted-subset datasets indicated that sequencing was incomplete. Compared with non-shared clonotypes, the clonotypes found in all four sorted-subset donors had higher generation probabilities. Only blood was sampled, and tissue TCR repertoires likely differ from those in blood.

Using the deep immunoSEQ assay, TCR CDR3 regions were amplified from genomic DNA by multiplex PCR. Extracted genomic DNA from each cell subset was distributed evenly across all wells of several immunoSEQ 96-well plates, and each plate was treated as a replicate. For sorted subsets, roughly 200 ng genomic DNA, equal to 30,000 to 35,000 T cell genomes, was loaded into each replicate PCR. Purified libraries were quantified with a Qubit 3.0 fluorometer, sized on a Bioanalyzer 2100, and re-quantified with the KAPA Library Quantification kit. Each immunoSEQ 96-well plate was sequenced on its own single-read 150-cycle Illumina NextSeq 550 flow cell. In the original analysis: The immunoSEQ output contained only junctional sequences without quality scores, so filtering could not match that applied to full-length reads. To assign V/J genes and CDR3, sequences were annotated using PyIR, a Python wrapper for IgBLAST v1.9, with IMGT germline references. Reads with weak V/J assignments (E-value above 1e-6), missing CDR3, stop codons, out-of-frame junctions, or ambiguous translated residues were removed. V3J clonotypes were defined as sequences sharing the same inferred V gene, J gene, and CDR3 amino acid sequence. To compute the percentage overlap between repertoires, the number of shared unique clonotypes was divided by the size of the smaller repertoire. Richness of each repertoire was evaluated using RTK rarefaction, the Chao1 estimator, and Recon v2.1 estimates of unobserved clonotypes. Generation probabilities were computed with OLGA for all TCRbeta clonotypes obtained by the gDNA method from several donors. Imported from immuneACCESS, the table was reduced by TCRdb to in-frame sequences with V and J called. These copies leave out some clones; in studies compared against another copy, an unresolved V gene accounts for under half, and the cause of the remainder is not known. V, J and clone size derive from that table, while D and trimming were established from the DNA sequence. This sample has approximately 2.4 million clones in its table, and approximately 94% of those were observed once. The ten largest clones add up to roughly 0.13% of the sample.

Sequenced material: naive CD4+ T cells sorted from blood. The sample's cell subset or site label is to be understood as: CD45RA+ positively selected. The sequence is built from TRBV10-1 and TRBJ2-7; the D gene is possibly TRBD1 or TRBD2, with 5 bases matching each. The sequence was collected from a man younger than 30 in good health. The bases read TGCGCCAGCAGTGCGAGAGGTAGGGACCCTCGCCGAAGCGAGCAGTACTTC. It codes for CASSARGRDPRRSEQYF.